This T cell receptor beta chain stems from a study of blood T cell repertoires in COVID-19. Profiling relied on immunoSEQ multiplex PCR, and the TCRdb table lists in-frame clones only, not all of them. The data contain under 200,000 clones, over 75% of them singletons. This TCR derives from a man between 65 and 85 years old who had recovered from COVID-19. The sample taken for sequencing was peripheral blood.

CDR3: CASRLRQGYGYTF. DNA of the CDR3: TGCGCCAGCAGACTTCGACAGGGTTATGGCTACACCTTC. This chain uses TRBV23-1 with TRBJ1-2; 7 bases match TRBD1. Being an ORF, TRBV23-1 has a function that is uncertain. This CDR3 is 13 amino acids long. J gave up 5 bases and V 6 bases, and 6 bases lay outside the gene matches.